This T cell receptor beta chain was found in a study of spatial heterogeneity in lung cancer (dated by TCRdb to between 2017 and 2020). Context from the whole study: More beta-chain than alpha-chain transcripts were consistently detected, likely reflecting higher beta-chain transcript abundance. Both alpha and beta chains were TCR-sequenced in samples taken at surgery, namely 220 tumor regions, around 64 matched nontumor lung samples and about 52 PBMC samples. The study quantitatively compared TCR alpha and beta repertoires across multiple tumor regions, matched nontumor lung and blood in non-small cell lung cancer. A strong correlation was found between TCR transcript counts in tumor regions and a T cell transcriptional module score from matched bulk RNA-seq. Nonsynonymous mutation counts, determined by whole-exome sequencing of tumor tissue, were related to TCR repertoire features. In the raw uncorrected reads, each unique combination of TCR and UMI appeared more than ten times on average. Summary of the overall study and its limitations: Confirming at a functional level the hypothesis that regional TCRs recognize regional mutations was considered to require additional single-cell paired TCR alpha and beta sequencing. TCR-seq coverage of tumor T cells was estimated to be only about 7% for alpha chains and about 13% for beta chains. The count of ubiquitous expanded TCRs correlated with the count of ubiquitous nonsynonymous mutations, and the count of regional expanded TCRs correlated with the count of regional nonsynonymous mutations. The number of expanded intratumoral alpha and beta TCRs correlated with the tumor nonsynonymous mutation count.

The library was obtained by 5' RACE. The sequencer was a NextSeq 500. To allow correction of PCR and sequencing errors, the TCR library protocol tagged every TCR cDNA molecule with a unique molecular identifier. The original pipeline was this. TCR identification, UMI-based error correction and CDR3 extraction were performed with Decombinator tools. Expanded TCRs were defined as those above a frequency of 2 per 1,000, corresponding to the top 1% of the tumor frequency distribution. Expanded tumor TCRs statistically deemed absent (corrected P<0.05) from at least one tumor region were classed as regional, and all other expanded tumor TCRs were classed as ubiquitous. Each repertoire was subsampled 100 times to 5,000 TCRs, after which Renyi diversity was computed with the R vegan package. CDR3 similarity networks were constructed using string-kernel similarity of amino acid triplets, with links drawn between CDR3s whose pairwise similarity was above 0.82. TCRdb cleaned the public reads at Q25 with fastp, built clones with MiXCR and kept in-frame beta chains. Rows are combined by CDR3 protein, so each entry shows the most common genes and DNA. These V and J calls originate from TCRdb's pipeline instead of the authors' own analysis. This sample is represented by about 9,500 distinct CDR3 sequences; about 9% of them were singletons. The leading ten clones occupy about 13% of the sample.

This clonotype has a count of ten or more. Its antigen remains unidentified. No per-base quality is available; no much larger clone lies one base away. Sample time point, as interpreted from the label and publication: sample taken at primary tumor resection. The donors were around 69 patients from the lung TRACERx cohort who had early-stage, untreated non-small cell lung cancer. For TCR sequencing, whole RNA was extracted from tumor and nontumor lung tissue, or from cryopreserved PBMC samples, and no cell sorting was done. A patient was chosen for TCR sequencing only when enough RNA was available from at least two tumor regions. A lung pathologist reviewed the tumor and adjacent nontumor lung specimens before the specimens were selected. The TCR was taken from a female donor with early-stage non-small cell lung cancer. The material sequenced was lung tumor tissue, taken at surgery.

The base sequence is TGCAGTGCTAGAAAGTTCGGGGCGTACCAAGAGACCCAGTACTTC. Its product reads: CSARKFGAYQETQYF. Recombination joined TRBV20-1 with TRBJ2-5, with the D gene tentatively TRBD1 or TRBD2, based on 5 matching bases in each. The CDR3 goes from the cysteine to the phenylalanine over 15 residues. Only CDR3 DNA is held: 45 bases, read in frame from base 1. V is clipped by 2 bases and J by 0 bases, and the sequence between their germline boundaries is 13 bases long. The germline V gene (reference sequence) specifies DFQATT as CDR1 and SNEGSKA as CDR2.